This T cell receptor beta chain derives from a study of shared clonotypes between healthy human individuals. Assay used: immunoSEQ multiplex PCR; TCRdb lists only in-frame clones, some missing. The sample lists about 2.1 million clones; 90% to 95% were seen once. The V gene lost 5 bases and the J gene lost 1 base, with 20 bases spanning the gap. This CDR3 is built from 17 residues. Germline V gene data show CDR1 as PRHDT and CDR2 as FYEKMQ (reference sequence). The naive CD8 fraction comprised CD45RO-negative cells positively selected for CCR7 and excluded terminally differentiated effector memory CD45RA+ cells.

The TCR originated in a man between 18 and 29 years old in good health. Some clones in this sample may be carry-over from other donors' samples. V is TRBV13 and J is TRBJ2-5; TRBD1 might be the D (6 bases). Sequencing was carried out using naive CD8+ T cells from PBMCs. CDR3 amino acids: CASSHARGSSGQETQYF. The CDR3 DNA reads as TGTGCCAGCAGCCACGCCAGGGGAAGTTCGGGCCAAGAGACCCAGTACTTC.